This T cell receptor (beta chain) was recorded in a study of T cells in Graves' hyperthyroidism and ophthalmopathy. The CDR3 sequence is 16 residues long. Germline values: CDR1 KGHDR, CDR2 SFDVKD. V gave up 2 bases and J gave up 14 bases, with 24 bases separating them. This clonotype has only a few counts. Its target is not known. Points from the study as a whole: A model using 13 V-J features told ophthalmopathy apart from stable hyperthyroidism.

TCR beta CDR3 sequences were amplified from RNA transcripts. The HTBI set primed first-round TCR CDR3 RT-PCR. TCRdb re-called the multiplex PCR reads with MiXCR, one entry per CDR3 protein. The table lists around 350,000 distinct CDR3 sequences, roughly 25% of them singletons. V usage is TRBV24-1 and J usage is TRBJ2-1, with a tentative D call TRBD2 (6 bases). This TCR was sampled from a man in his fifties with Graves' hyperthyroidism. Sequences were obtained from blood. CDR3 nucleotide sequence: TGTGCCACCAGTGATTCCCAACTGACGACTAGTCATACAGAGTTCTTC. Translating it yields CATSDSQLTTSHTEFF.